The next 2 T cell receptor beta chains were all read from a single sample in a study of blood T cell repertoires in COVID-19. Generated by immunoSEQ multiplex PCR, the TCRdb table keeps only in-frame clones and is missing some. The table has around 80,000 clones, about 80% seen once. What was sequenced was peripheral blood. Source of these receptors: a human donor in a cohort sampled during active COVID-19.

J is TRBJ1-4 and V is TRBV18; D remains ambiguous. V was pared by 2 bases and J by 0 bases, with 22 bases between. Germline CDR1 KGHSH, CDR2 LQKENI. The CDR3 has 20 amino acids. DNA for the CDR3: TGTGCCAGCTCACCAGTTGTGCCGGGTAATTGGATGGCAACTAATGAAAAACTGTTTTTT. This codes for CASSPVVPGNWMATNEKLFF.

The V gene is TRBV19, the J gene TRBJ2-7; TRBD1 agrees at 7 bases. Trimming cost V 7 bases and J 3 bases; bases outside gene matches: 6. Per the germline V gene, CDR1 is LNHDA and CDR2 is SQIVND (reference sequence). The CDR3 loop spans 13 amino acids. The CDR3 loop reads CASTEGQNYEQYF. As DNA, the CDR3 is TGTGCCAGTACCGAGGGACAGAACTACGAGCAGTACTTC.